Following are 16 T cell receptor beta chains from one sample sequenced in a study of blood T cells in healthy people across ages. Sample-barcoded 5' priming and a J-beta primer mix drove a second PCR of about 7 to 11 cycles. TCRdb itself ran the 5' RACE reads through MiXCR, one entry per CDR3 protein. Here the sample spans 600,000 or so distinct CDR3 sequences, about 30% being singletons. Sequencing used blood. All receptors come from an elderly woman in good health.

This clonotype was observed at least ten times. V and J are TRBV12-3 or TRBV12-4 and TRBJ1-2; TRBD1 agrees at 7 bases. This CDR3 contains 16 residues. V trimming: 3 bases; J trimming: 5 bases; junction bases outside the gene matches: 12. CDR3 nucleotide sequence: TGTGCCAGCAGTTTGACCCAAACCGGGACAGCATATGGCTACACCTTC. Its translation: CASSLTQTGTAYGYTF.

The rearrangement uses TRBV5-1 and TRBJ2-5, with 10 positions matching TRBD2. The V gene end was trimmed by 2 bases and the J gene end by 11 bases; junction bases not matched to a gene: 12. The germline V gene encodes CDR1 SGHRS and CDR2 YFSETQ. This CDR3 comprises 15 residues. The CDR3 here is CASSFGAGGSNEQYF. The CDR3 DNA sequence: TGCGCCAGCAGCTTCGGAGCGGGGGGGAGCAATGAGCAGTACTTC.

This clonotype was found many times. The J gene is TRBJ1-4, the V gene TRBV14; D uncertain. Trimming pared 3 bases from V and 13 bases from J, leaving 18 bases between. The CDR3 extends over 14 amino acids. The V gene's germline CDR1 is SGHDN and CDR2 FVKESK. This chain's CDR3 is CASSHLGAPRALFF. Here the CDR3 DNA reads TGTGCCAGCAGCCATCTGGGTGCTCCCCGGGCACTGTTTTTT.

This clonotype was counted only a few times. Given a much more abundant clone one base away, this may be a read error. V and J are TRBV7-9 and TRBJ2-1, with unresolved D. The J call may be wrong; the DNA end is better matched by TRBJ2-7. CDR3 length: 14 residues. Looked up from germline, CDR1 is SEHNR and CDR2 is FQNEAQ (reference sequence). The chain's CDR3 is CASSFSSSYNEQYF. In DNA form, the CDR3 reads TGTGCCAGCAGCTTCTCCAGCTCCTACAATGAGCAGTACTTC.

The rearrangement joins TRBV6-1 to TRBJ1-5; the match to TRBD1 covers 11 bases. J lost 5 bases, V lost 10 bases, and 10 bases had no gene match. In germline, CDR1 is MNHNS, CDR2 SASEGT. The CDR3 runs 15 residues. Here the CDR3 DNA reads TGTGCCACCGCCCCCGGGACAGGGGGTGATCAGCCCCAGCATTTT. It codes for CATAPGTGGDQPQHF.

In this sample, this clonotype turned up a few times. This rearrangement joins TRBV20-1 to TRBJ1-6; 10 bases line up with TRBD1. The germline V gene encodes CDR1 DFQATT and CDR2 SNEGSKA (reference sequence). After removal of 6 bases from V and 8 bases from J, the junction contained 10 bases not matched to a gene. The CDR3 contains 15 residues. For the CDR3, the DNA is TGCAGTGCCGCGTCGACAGGGGGCGGGTATTCACCCCTCCACTTT. Protein: CSAASTGGGYSPLHF.

This clonotype was counted ten times or more. The chain recombines TRBV20-1 with TRBJ2-3; perhaps TRBD2 as D (5 bases). This CDR3 spans 15 amino acids. V was shortened by 6 bases and J by 2 bases, with 18 bases between the two germline ends. Germline values: CDR1 DFQATT, CDR2 SNEGSKA (reference sequence). The CDR3 spells CSAPPNGVVTDTQYF. CDR3 nucleotide sequence: TGCAGTGCCCCCCCGAACGGGGTAGTCACAGATACGCAGTATTTT.

With regard to this clonotype: This may stem from a read error, because a much larger clone lies one nucleotide away. This chain connects TRBV12-3 or TRBV12-4 to TRBJ2-3; D is tentatively TRBD1 or TRBD2 (7 bases each). This CDR3 comprises 14 residues. In DNA form, the CDR3 reads TGTGCCAGCGGCACGGGGGGAGGGACAGATGCGCAGTATTTT. Protein product: CASGTGGGTDAQYF.

This clonotype was seen a handful of times. A much larger clone differs by one base, so this may be a read error. The limits of the CDR3 on the DNA are not certain, so only TCRdb's listed CDR3 is given. The CDR3 is CASSVASGANVRTF. The genes are TRBV7-3 and TRBJ2-6. The CDR3 numbers 14 amino acids, ends counted. Per the germline V gene, CDR1 is SGHTA and CDR2 is FQGTGA.

The chain links TRBV27 to TRBJ2-2, with 9 bases aligning to TRBD2. The junction had 9 bases not matched to a gene; V was cut back by 4 bases and J by 0 bases. Germline V gene sequence: CDR1 MNHEY, CDR2 SMNVEV (reference sequence). The CDR3 sequence is 18 residues long. Here the CDR3 reads CASSSRSGGSTNTGELFF. For the CDR3, the DNA is TGTGCCAGCAGTTCCCGAAGCGGGGGGTCCACGAACACCGGGGAGCTGTTTTTT.

This clonotype was seen repeatedly, ten times or more. The gene calls are TRBV2 and TRBJ2-7; D gene ambiguous. Germline CDR1 and CDR2: SNHLY and FYNNEI. Trimming took off 8 bases at V and 0 bases at J, with 11 bases between the two ends. CDR3 length: 13 amino acids. The CDR3 region has the DNA TGTGCCAGCGTCCGCGGCCTCTCCTACGAGCAGTACTTC. This encodes CASVRGLSYEQYF.

This clonotype was seen a single time. One junction end does not reproduce the germline sequence, and a read error may be involved. The genes are TRBV3-1 and TRBJ1-5, with D hard to call. CDR1 and CDR2 (germline): LGHDT, YNNKEL (reference sequence). The CDR3 length is 15 residues. In DNA, the CDR3 is TGTGCAAGCAGCCAAAGTAGAGGAAGGAATCAGCCCCAGGATTTT. Its translation is CASSQSRGRNQPQDF.

The chain recombines TRBV6-2 or TRBV6-3 with TRBJ2-5, with 8 bases matching TRBD1. The end of the DNA fits TRBJ2-7 better, so the J call may be wrong. CDR1 MNHEY and CDR2 SVGEGT come from the germline V gene. The CDR3 covers 15 residues. Here the CDR3 reads CASSYALLQGDEQYF. DNA of the CDR3: TGTGCCAGCAGTTACGCGCTTCTACAGGGGGACGAGCAGTACTTC.

V gene TRBV6-6 combines with J gene TRBJ2-7, with D uncertain. This CDR3 is built from 12 residues. CDR1 and CDR2 (germline): MNHNY, SVGAGI (reference sequence). CDR3 amino acids: CDRSYSQYEQYF. The CDR3 coding sequence is TGTGACAGAAGTTACTCTCAATACGAGCAGTACTTC.

This clonotype was seen at least ten times. CDR3 in DNA: TGTGCCAGCGGGCAGGATGATGAAAAACTGTTTTTT. Its protein product is CASGQDDEKLFF. V gene TRBV6-2 or TRBV6-3 combines with J gene TRBJ1-4; no definite D call. The CDR3 runs 12 residues. V was cut by 8 bases and J by 6 bases, with 10 bases left in between. Germline V gene data show CDR1 as MNHEY and CDR2 as SVGEGT.

The rearrangement links TRBV6-2 or TRBV6-3 to TRBJ2-5; D might be TRBD1 (6 bases). The V gene's germline CDR1 is MNHEY and CDR2 SVGEGT. With 7 bases removed from V and 4 bases from J, the gap between germline ends came to 22 bases. The CDR3 length is 16 residues. CDR3: CASTVDRDTLRETQYF. The CDR3 DNA follows: TGTGCCAGCACCGTGGATCGGGACACCCTGAGAGAGACCCAGTACTTC.